Sequencing of this T cell receptor beta chain was carried out in a study of regulatory T cells in long-lasting Graves disease. The TCR beta library used iRepertoire HTBI primers with Arm-PCR amplification of CDR3. TCRdb re-analysed the multiplex PCR reads in MiXCR, keeping a single row per CDR3 protein. Among roughly 420,000 distinct CDR3 sequences, over 15% were seen once, and the ten largest hold around 10%. Germline V gene lookup returns CDR1 LGHDT and CDR2 YNNKEL (reference sequence). The CDR3 consists of 12 residues. V dropped 8 bases and J dropped 2 bases, with 7 bases sitting between them. Described time point: newly diagnosed GD, antithyroid drugs for less than 3 months. From RNA extracted from PBMCs, the TCR library was made. The patient group derived from an endocrinology department in Xi'an, China. The data also belong to a second study, concerning T cells in Graves' hyperthyroidism and ophthalmopathy.

The sequences come from peripheral blood mononuclear cells (PBMCs), collected at new diagnosis, from a patient treated with antithyroid drugs. The chain carries TRBV3-1 and TRBJ1-3; D ambiguous. The TCR was taken from a woman between 25 and 40 years old with Graves disease. In DNA, the CDR3 is TGTGCCAGCGCCCATACTGGAAACACCATATATTTT. Its translation: CASAHTGNTIYF.